One and the same sample provided the 7 T cell receptor beta chains below, sequenced in a study of blood T cells in healthy people across ages (dated by TCRdb to the mid-2010s). The method was 5' RACE. TCRdb names Illumina HiSeq 2500 as the instrument used. A second PCR of roughly 7 to 12 cycles was run with a J-beta primer mix and a sample-barcoded 5' primer. In-frame beta chains were kept once TCRdb had trimmed the public reads at Q25 with fastp and called clones with MiXCR. Duplicate CDR3 protein sequences are folded into a single record with the most common DNA and genes. The sample table lists around 800,000 distinct CDR3 sequences, approximately 65% of them with a count of one. The top ten hold around a quarter of the sample. The sequencing input was blood. The receptors shown here come from a man aged 30-40 years in good health.

The chain uses TRBV20-1 and TRBJ2-1, with 8 nucleotides matching TRBD1. The CDR3 extends over 14 amino acids. CDR1 and CDR2 (germline): DFQATT, SNEGSKA (reference sequence). J lost 10 bases, V lost 4 bases, and 12 bases had no gene match. The CDR3 is CSATPTGDPYEQFF. Here the CDR3 DNA reads TGCAGTGCTACCCCGACAGGGGACCCCTACGAGCAGTTCTTC.

The chain is built from TRBV14 and TRBJ1-1; 8 nucleotides line up with TRBD1. CDR3 length: 15 residues. Germline loops: CDR1 SGHDN, CDR2 FVKESK. V shed 4 bases, J shed 4 bases, and the junction held 8 bases outside the gene matches. CDR3 coding DNA: TGTGCCAGCAGCCTCCGGACAGGGATTACCACTGAAGCTTTCTTT. Translating gives CASSLRTGITTEAFF.

The CDR3 sequence: CASTVVYGVEYGYTF. Here the CDR3 DNA reads TGTGCCAGCACCGTGGTTTATGGGGTCGAATATGGCTACACCTTC. The rearrangement uses TRBV2 and TRBJ1-2; no clear D gene. The CDR3 consists of 15 residues. The germline V and J ends were trimmed by 7 bases and 5 bases, with 20 bases remaining between them. CDR1 is SNHLY, CDR2 FYNNEI, per germline.

The CDR3 nucleotides are TGTGCCAGCAGCGCCAGGGGATCCGGTGGCTACACCTTC. As protein: CASSARGSGGYTF. The J gene is TRBJ1-2, the V gene TRBV6-4; perhaps TRBD1 as D (6 bases). The CDR3 runs to 13 residues. CDR1 MRHNA and CDR2 SNTAGT come from the germline V gene. V lost 6 bases to trimming and J lost 7 bases, with 15 bases between them.

This chain uses TRBV29-1 with TRBJ1-1, with 7 bases lining up with TRBD1. This CDR3 is built from 13 residues. Germline V gene data show CDR1 as SQVTM and CDR2 as ANQGSEA. V lost 3 bases and J lost 5; bases outside the gene matches: 6. The CDR3 region has the DNA TGCAGCGTTGATACAGGGGAGGGGACTGAAGCTTTCTTT. It specifies CSVDTGEGTEAFF.

The chain combines TRBV9 with TRBJ1-4; TRBD1 agrees at 8 bases. The CDR3 runs 15 residues. V shed 3 bases and J 7 bases; nucleotides not matched to a gene: 8. Germline V gene data show CDR1 as SGDLS and CDR2 as YYNGEE. This chain's CDR3 is CASSGTGKDREKLFF. Written as DNA, the CDR3 is TGTGCCAGCAGCGGGACAGGGAAGGACCGTGAAAAACTGTTTTTT. Combining the CDR3 with reference TRBV9 and TRBJ1-4 gives the whole variable domain DSGVTQTPKHLITATGQRVTLRCSPRSGDLSVYWYQQSLDQGLQFLIQYYNGEERAKGNILERFSAQQFPDLHSELNLSSLELGDSALYFCASSGTGKDREKLFFGSGTQLSVL.

The chain combines TRBV11-3 with TRBJ2-7, with D perhaps being TRBD1 or TRBD2 (5 bases each). Trimming shortened V by 1 base and J by 10 bases, and 17 bases separated the two germline ends. Germline assignment: CDR1 SGHNT and CDR2 YENEEA. This CDR3 comprises 14 residues. CDR3 coding DNA: TGTGCCAGCAGCTTAGGACGCGACGGGACGGCCCAGTACTTC. Translated: CASSLGRDGTAQYF. Full variable domain (rest looked up from reference TRBV11-3 and TRBJ2-7): EAGVVQSPRYKIIEKKQPVAFWCNPISGHNTLYWYLQNLGQGPELLIRYENEEAVDDSQLPKDRFSAERLKGVDSTLKIQPAELGDSAVYLCASSLGRDGTAQYFGPGTRLTVT.